Given below is one T cell receptor (beta chain) in context. These data belong to a study of response to subunit inactivated influenza vaccine. TCRdb re-called the RT-PCR reads through MiXCR, storing one row per CDR3 protein. Of approximately 500,000 distinct CDR3 sequences listed, under 30% are singletons. This CDR3 comprises 17 residues. Germline V gene data show CDR1 as DFQATT and CDR2 as SNEGSKA (reference sequence). J gave up 0 bases and V 0 bases, and 7 bases lay outside the gene matches. The same sample was also used in a study of T cells expressing NK-cell markers. This second study notes: Researchers built TCR beta cDNA using 5'RACE template switching with UMIs. Underlying the TCR beta repertoires were sorted CD3+CD56+NKG2C+, CD3+CD56+NKG2C- and CD3+CD56-NKG2C+ T cells. HCMV serostatus: seven of eight sequenced donors positive, one negative. Expanded NKG2C+ T cell clones were not confirmed as HCMV-specific.

Sequenced material: CD4+ T cells sorted from PBMCs, taken 11 to 12 days after vaccination. The rearrangement uses TRBV20-1 and TRBJ2-1, with TRBD2 identical over 8 bases. The sequence derives from a man aged 50 to 60 who received an inactivated influenza vaccine. The CDR3 DNA reads TGCAGTGCTAGAGATCCAACTAGCGGATACTCCTACAATGAGCAGTTCTTC. Translating it yields CSARDPTSGYSYNEQFF.